One and the same sample provided the 26 T cell receptor beta chains below, sequenced in a study of blood T cell repertoires in COVID-19. Sequencing was performed with immunoSEQ multiplex PCR; in TCRdb, only in-frame clones are kept and a portion is missing. The sample consists of approximately 300,000 clones, 85% to 90% of them appearing once. Sample: PBMCs or T cells enriched from blood (not recorded which). The receptor set was obtained from a man aged 30-40 years who had recovered from COVID-19.

V usage is TRBV6-5 and J usage is TRBJ2-3; TRBD2 is a possible D gene (6 bases). The V end lost 9 bases, the J end lost 2 bases, and 18 bases lay between the germline ends. The CDR3 covers 15 residues. The germline V gene has CDR1 MNHEY and CDR2 SVGAGI. The CDR3 sequence is CASTSTSRNTDTQYF. CDR3 DNA: TGTGCCAGTACGAGTACTAGCAGGAACACAGATACGCAGTATTTT.

The chain recombines TRBV23-1 with TRBJ1-5; D is possibly TRBD1 (5 bases). TRBV23-1 is treated as an ORF (open reading frame) with a function not yet certain. The CDR3 length is 18 residues. Trimming removed 1 base at V and 5 bases at J, with 21 bases between. This CDR3 reads CASSQFGQGFFSDQPQHF. The CDR3 DNA reads TGCGCCAGCAGTCAATTCGGGCAGGGCTTTTTTAGTGATCAGCCCCAGCATTTT.

This clone was seen once. This chain uses TRBV11-2 with TRBJ2-1, with 7 nucleotides matching TRBD2. V was clipped by 5 bases and J by 2 bases; unmatched bases: 9. The length of the CDR3 is 16 residues. Germline assignment: CDR1 SGHAT and CDR2 FQNNGV. The CDR3 loop is CASSPTAGVTYNEQFF. For the CDR3, the DNA is TGTGCCAGCAGCCCGACGGCGGGAGTTACCTACAATGAGCAGTTCTTC.

The chain employs TRBV5-1 and TRBJ1-4; TRBD1 might be the D (5 bases). Trimming cost V 1 base and J 5 bases, with 15 bases left between them. The CDR3 runs to 16 residues. The V gene's germline CDR1 is SGHRS and CDR2 YFSETQ. CDR3 loop: CASSLTPQGPNEKLFF. CDR3 DNA sequence: TGCGCCAGCAGCTTGACGCCCCAGGGCCCAAATGAAAAACTGTTTTTT.

The V and J genes are TRBV5-8 and TRBJ2-7; D is unresolved. Trimming removed 1 base from V and 0 bases from J, with 11 bases in between. Germline CDR1 reads SGHTS; CDR2 reads YDEGEE. The CDR3 is 15 residues long. As DNA, the CDR3 is TGTGCCAGCAGCTTGCTACAGAAATCCTCCTACGAGCAGTACTTC. It yields the protein CASSLLQKSSYEQYF.

The CDR3 loop is CASSETAGGNTEAFF. Here the CDR3 DNA reads TGCGCCAGCAGTGAGACGGCGGGGGGGAACACTGAAGCTTTCTTT. V and J are TRBV10-2 and TRBJ1-1, with D possibly TRBD1 on 5 matching bases. CDR1 and CDR2 from the germline V gene are WSHSY and SAAADI. CDR3 size: 15 residues. Trimming left V 2 bases short and J 1 base short, with 11 bases between.

V and J are TRBV10-2 and TRBJ2-3; 12 positions match TRBD1. The CDR3 is made up of 14 amino acids. After removal of 8 bases from V and 4 bases from J, the junction contained 4 bases not matched to a gene. In germline, CDR1 is WSHSY, CDR2 SAAADI. This CDR3 reads CASLGTGGADTQYF. CDR3 coding DNA: TGCGCCAGCCTCGGGACAGGGGGCGCAGATACGCAGTATTTT.

The chain is built from TRBV11-3 and TRBJ2-7; tentatively, D is TRBD2 (6 bases). CDR1 is SGHNT, CDR2 YENEEA, per germline. V was clipped by 8 bases and J by 1 base, with 9 bases between them. This CDR3 spans 12 amino acids. CDR3 bases: TGTGCCAGCGCGGGGAGTTCCTACGAGCAGTACTTC. This gives the protein CASAGSSYEQYF. The entire variable domain, with the rest obtained from reference TRBV11-3 and TRBJ2-7, is as follows: EAGVVQSPRYKIIEKKQPVAFWCNPISGHNTLYWYLQNLGQGPELLIRYENEEAVDDSQLPKDRFSAERLKGVDSTLKIQPAELGDSAVYLCASAGSSYEQYFGPGTRLTVT.

This clone was detected only once. V and J are TRBV5-1 and TRBJ1-4, with no clear D. The CDR3 length is 14 residues. V was cut by 0 bases and J by 8 bases, with 11 bases left in between. The germline V gene has CDR1 SGHRS and CDR2 YFSETQ. DNA for the CDR3: TGCGCCAGCAGCTTGGTTCGGGGAGGAGAAAAACTGTTTTTT. Translated, it gives CASSLVRGGEKLFF.

The chain recombines TRBV5-1 with TRBJ1-1; tentatively, D is TRBD1 (5 bases). The germline V gene has CDR1 SGHRS and CDR2 YFSETQ. V shed 4 bases and J shed 3 bases, with 16 bases lying between them. The CDR3 sequence is 15 residues long. Here the CDR3 reads CASSLMRGGYTEAFF. For the CDR3, the DNA is TGCGCCAGCAGCCTCATGCGGGGGGGTTACACTGAAGCTTTCTTT.

The chain uses TRBV4-1 and TRBJ2-1; TRBD1 aligns across 8 bases. CDR3 size: 13 residues. From germline, CDR1 is MGHRA and CDR2 YSYEKL. Trimming removed 8 bases from V and 4 bases from J; junction bases left unmatched: 4. The CDR3 region has the DNA TGCGCCAGCCGGCGGACAGGGTACAATGAGCAGTTCTTC. This gives the protein CASRRTGYNEQFF.

The chain couples TRBV9 to TRBJ2-7; D remains unclear. V was shortened by 0 bases and J by 2 bases, with 9 bases between the two germline ends. Germline V gene sequence: CDR1 SGDLS, CDR2 YYNGEE. This CDR3 has 14 amino acids. The CDR3 nucleotides read TGTGCCAGCAGCGTAGAACCTGGGCCCTACGAGCAGTACTTC. It specifies CASSVEPGPYEQYF.

The gene calls are TRBV14 and TRBJ2-6, with D possibly matching TRBD1 (6 bases). Germline CDR1 is SGHDN and CDR2 is FVKESK. CDR3 size: 17 residues. V lost 5 bases, J lost 0 bases, and 14 bases lay in between. This chain's CDR3 is CASSSQPTGSGANVLTF. The CDR3 DNA is TGTGCCAGCAGCTCTCAGCCGACAGGCTCTGGGGCCAACGTCCTGACTTTC.

The chain employs TRBV5-4 and TRBJ1-4; 7 bases are shared with TRBD1. CDR3 length equals 14 residues. Trimming at V came to 2 bases and at J to 8 bases, leaving 6 bases not matched to a gene. Germline V CDR1 and CDR2: SGHNT, YYREEE (reference sequence). CDR3 loop: CASSLRDRQEKLFF. The CDR3, as DNA: TGTGCCAGCAGCTTAAGGGACAGACAAGAAAAACTGTTTTTT.

The chain carries TRBV7-8 and TRBJ2-5, with D uncertain. V lost 2 bases to trimming and J lost 0 bases, with 13 bases between them. The CDR3 spans 16 residues. The germline V gene encodes CDR1 SGHVS and CDR2 FQNEAQ. CDR3 DNA sequence: TGTGCCAGCAGCTTAAGGAGAGGCCCGTACCAAGAGACCCAGTACTTC. Translation: CASSLRRGPYQETQYF.

The rearrangement joins TRBV5-4 to TRBJ1-1, with 7 nucleotides matching TRBD1. Germline lookup yields CDR1 SGHNT and CDR2 YYREEE (reference sequence). The V gene end was trimmed by 4 bases and the J gene end by 10 bases; junction bases not matched to a gene: 7. The CDR3 sequence is 12 residues long. The CDR3, as DNA: TGTGCCAGCAGCAGGGACAGTTTTAGAGCTTTCTTT. Encoded protein: CASSRDSFRAFF.

The rearrangement links TRBV7-8 to TRBJ1-2, with 8 bases that match TRBD1. Losses at the gene ends were 2 bases for V and 6 bases for J; bases not matched to a gene: 11. The CDR3 is 16 amino acids. Germline V gives CDR1 SGHVS, CDR2 FQNEAQ. This chain's CDR3 is CASSLIAVDRGDGYTF. CDR3 bases: TGTGCCAGCAGCTTAATAGCCGTCGACAGGGGTGATGGCTACACCTTC.

The rearrangement uses TRBV2 and TRBJ1-2; the D gene is possibly TRBD1 (6 bases). The CDR3 is 15 residues long. Trimming removed 2 bases from V and 5 bases from J, with 15 bases in between. Germline V gene lookup returns CDR1 SNHLY and CDR2 FYNNEI. This CDR3 reads CASSESSGGAYGYTF. Here the CDR3 DNA reads TGTGCCAGCAGTGAATCCTCGGGGGGGGCGTATGGCTACACCTTC.

V gene TRBV19 combines with J gene TRBJ1-2; D is perhaps TRBD1 (5 bases). CDR1 is LNHDA and CDR2 is SQIVND in the germline V gene (reference sequence). CDR3 length: 15 amino acids. The V gene lost 5 bases and the J gene lost 6 bases, with 19 bases spanning the gap. CDR3 loop: CASSESTRGKDGYTF. The CDR3, as DNA: TGTGCCAGTAGTGAGTCGACCCGGGGGAAGGATGGCTACACCTTC.

The chain is built from TRBV7-9 and TRBJ2-1; tentatively, D is TRBD1 (6 bases). The V end lost 1 base, the J end lost 4 bases, and 14 bases lay between the germline ends. Per the germline V gene, CDR1 is SEHNR and CDR2 is FQNEAQ (reference sequence). The CDR3 is 16 amino acids. The CDR3 region is CASSLGPRGLYNEQFF. The CDR3 nucleotides read TGTGCCAGCAGCTTAGGTCCCAGGGGATTATACAATGAGCAGTTCTTC.

Only a few counts were recorded for this clone. The chain is built from TRBV28 and TRBJ1-5; D gene ambiguous. The ends were cut back, 5 bases at V and 3 bases at J, with 2 bases in the middle. CDR1 is MDHEN, CDR2 SYDVKM, per germline. This CDR3 spans 11 amino acids. CDR3 in amino acids: CASSHNQPQHF. The CDR3 nucleotides are TGTGCCAGCAGTCACAATCAGCCCCAGCATTTT.

The chain has TRBV2 and TRBJ2-1, with 8 bases identical to TRBD1. The CDR3 is 16 residues long. Losses at the gene ends were 8 bases for V and 1 base for J; bases not matched to a gene: 10. Per the germline V gene, CDR1 is SNHLY and CDR2 is FYNNEI. The CDR3 nucleotides are TGTGCCAGCTCCCTGACAGGGGCCGGGTCCTACAATGAGCAGTTCTTC. Protein sequence: CASSLTGAGSYNEQFF.

This chain uses TRBV5-1 with TRBJ1-6; D is perhaps TRBD1 (6 bases). The germline V and J ends were trimmed by 5 bases and 8 bases, with 11 bases remaining between them. Looked up from germline, CDR1 is SGHRS and CDR2 is YFSETQ. This CDR3 region has 13 residues. CDR3 loop: CASRQGLDSPLHF. The CDR3 coding sequence is TGCGCCAGCAGACAGGGCTTGGATTCACCCCTCCACTTT.

The rearrangement uses TRBV7-2 and TRBJ2-1, with TRBD1 matching over 7 bases. This CDR3 contains 16 residues. The germline V gene encodes CDR1 SGHTA and CDR2 FQGNSA. V dropped 4 bases and J dropped 0; count of bases not matched to a gene: 6. The CDR3 DNA reads as TGTGCCAGCAGCTGGGGACAGCGCAGCTCCTACAATGAGCAGTTCTTC. This gives the protein CASSWGQRSSYNEQFF.

This chain uses TRBV27 with TRBJ2-3; possibly TRBD1 for D (5 bases). This CDR3 comprises 15 residues. The germline CDR1 and CDR2 sequences are MNHEY and SMNVEV (reference sequence). The V end lost 3 bases, the J end lost 4 bases, and 14 bases lay between the germline ends. CDR3 region: CASSFLGRAPDTQYF. DNA of the CDR3: TGTGCCAGCAGTTTTCTTGGCAGGGCCCCAGATACGCAGTATTTT.

V is TRBV12-3 or TRBV12-4 and J is TRBJ2-7, with no clear D. The V and J ends lost 3 bases and 6 bases respectively, with 9 bases between them. This CDR3 contains 12 residues. The CDR3 bases are TGTGCCAGCAGTTTTTATTTCTCCGAGCAGTACTTC. Its translation is CASSFYFSEQYF.